This section outlines one T cell receptor (beta chain) sequence together with its context. As yet, its antigen is unknown. This entry belongs to a study of shared clonotypes between healthy human individuals. Study-wide background: Three plates each covered CD4 naive and memory; CD8 naive two, CD8 memory one. Study-level results: The represented genetic and exposure-history diversity was limited by the small number of donors.

V gave up 6 bases and J gave up 3 bases; unmatched junction bases: 14. From germline, CDR1 is LNHDA and CDR2 SQIVND (reference sequence). The CDR3 sequence is 16 residues long. Original processing notes: Filtering differed since immunoSEQ provided only junctions, with no quality scores. Sequenced by immunoSEQ multiplex PCR; TCRdb stores in-frame clones only, minus some. The DNA was the basis for D and trimming; V, J and clone size are from that table. Found here are about 2.1 million clones, 90% to 95% of them singletons; the top ten hold 1.5% to 2%. CD45RO-negative, CCR7-selected cells formed the naive CD8 fraction, which excluded terminally differentiated effector memory CD45RA+ cells.

Sample: naive CD8+ T cells from PBMCs. This receptor was identified in a man aged 18-30 years in good health. Some clones in this sample may be carry-over from other donors' samples. The rearrangement links TRBV19 to TRBJ2-7; the match to TRBD2 covers 7 bases. The CDR3 coding sequence is TGTGCCAGTAGCCCCTTTCCGGGACTACCAAGCTACGAGCAGTACTTC. Its translation: CASSPFPGLPSYEQYF.